The T cell receptor (beta chain) under discussion was sequenced for a study of T cell clonality in common variable immunodeficiency. Overall study findings and caveats: Compared with controls, CVID subjects had fewer shared TCRbeta clones. Fewer deletions and N-nucleotide insertions were reportedly seen in common variable immunodeficiency TCR beta sequences. CVID subjects had higher TCRbeta clonality than healthy controls, most marked in about a third.

Equal genomic DNA amounts from CVID and control samples were sequenced. Clones were sequenced by immunoSEQ multiplex PCR, and TCRdb holds only the in-frame ones, with some missing. The sample holds more than 20,000 clones, and no clone turns up only once. Regarding this clone: Its antigen is not known. The read stops 3 residues short of the end of the CDR3; the missing end is completed from the germline J gene.

Germline-derived CDR1 and CDR2 are MNHEY and SVGEGT. The CDR3 sequence is 14 residues long. Trimming left V 6 bases short and J 7 bases short, with 13 bases between. CVID subjects were neither ill nor on immunomodulatory or immunosuppressive medication at sampling. The sequencing input was peripheral blood mononuclear cells. V gene TRBV6-2 or TRBV6-3 combines with J gene TRBJ1-6; D is uncertain. This clonotype originated in a human donor with common variable immunodeficiency. The DNA read from the CDR3 is TGTGCCAGCAGCTTCGTTTTTCCGAATTCACCC. This sequence encodes CASSFVFPNSP. The complete CDR3 protein is CASSFVFPNSPLHF.